This T cell receptor beta chain emerged from a study of lymphopenia after photon versus proton radiotherapy. The germline CDR1 and CDR2 sequences are SNHLY and FYNNEI. V dropped 6 bases and J dropped 2 bases, with 6 bases sitting between them. This CDR3 has 12 residues. Study-level findings and limits: Proton therapy kept repertoires fairly stable, unlike photons, which gained effector/memory cells. In patients who died, overall survival fell as post-nadir TCR diversity dropped more. After lymphocyte nadir, photon-treated repertoires showed oligoclonal expansion, especially CD8+ Temra.

Sequencing was performed with immunoSEQ multiplex PCR; in TCRdb, only in-frame clones are kept and a portion is missing. Of 150,000 to 200,000 clones listed, approximately 91% are singletons. The count of this clone is one. What it recognizes is unknown. The chain is built from TRBV2 and TRBJ2-3; no clear D. The sample was peripheral blood, taken from a patient treated with photon-based radiotherapy. This receptor was identified in a man over 45 with gastric cancer. The CDR3 spells CASSENTDTQYF. The CDR3 DNA reads as TGTGCCAGCAGCGAAAACACAGATACGCAGTATTTT.